This T cell receptor beta chain was sequenced during a study of T cell changes during pregnancy in multiple sclerosis. After removal of 4 bases from V and 3 bases from J, the junction contained 12 bases not matched to a gene. This CDR3 has 17 amino acids. Germline values: CDR1 SGDLS, CDR2 YYNGEE. Assay: immunoSEQ multiplex PCR; the TCRdb copy retains only in-frame clones and omits some. This table holds 71,000 or so clones, 85% to 95% found once. The J gene is TRBJ2-3, the V gene TRBV9; TRBD1 matches at 9 bases. The origin of this receptor is a female donor with multiple sclerosis, enrolled in a pregnancy study. Sequences were derived from peripheral blood, sampled in the third trimester of pregnancy. As DNA, the CDR3 is TGTGCCAGCAGCCACTCTCCGGGACAGGGAAAAACAGATACGCAGTATTTT. This encodes CASSHSPGQGKTDTQYF.